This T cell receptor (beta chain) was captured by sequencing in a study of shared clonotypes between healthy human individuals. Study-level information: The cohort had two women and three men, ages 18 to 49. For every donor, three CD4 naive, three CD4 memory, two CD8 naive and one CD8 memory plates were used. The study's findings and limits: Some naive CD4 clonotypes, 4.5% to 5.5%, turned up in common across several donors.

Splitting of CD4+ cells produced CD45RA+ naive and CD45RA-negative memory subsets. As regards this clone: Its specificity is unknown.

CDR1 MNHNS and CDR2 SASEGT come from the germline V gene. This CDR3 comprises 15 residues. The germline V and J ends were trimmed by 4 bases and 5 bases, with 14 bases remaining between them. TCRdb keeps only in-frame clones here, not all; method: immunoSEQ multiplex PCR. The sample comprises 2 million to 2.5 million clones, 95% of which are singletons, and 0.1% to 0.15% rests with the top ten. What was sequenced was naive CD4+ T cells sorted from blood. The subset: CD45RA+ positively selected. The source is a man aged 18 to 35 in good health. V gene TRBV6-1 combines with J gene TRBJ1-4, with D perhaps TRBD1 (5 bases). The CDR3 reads CASSGDGVPNEKLFF. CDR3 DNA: TGTGCCAGCAGTGGGGACGGGGTTCCAAATGAAAAACTGTTTTTT.